This TCR beta chain comes out of a study of shared clonotypes between healthy human individuals. This clone has a handful of counts. From germline, CDR1 is SNHLY and CDR2 FYNNEI. V was shortened by 8 bases and J by 2 bases, with 13 bases between the two germline ends. This CDR3 spans 14 amino acids. Template for every sorted-subset replicate PCR totaled roughly 200 ng DNA, around 32,000 T cell genomes. Assay used: immunoSEQ multiplex PCR; TCRdb lists only in-frame clones, some missing. The sample lists approximately 2.5 million clones; 93% were seen once. Material for sequencing was naive CD4+ T cells from PBMCs. Subset indicated: CD45RA+ positively selected. The TCR sequence derives from a man aged 18 to 29 in good health. Some clones in this sample may be carry-over from other donors' samples. The chain is built from TRBV2 and TRBJ1-5; D is unresolved. The CDR3 DNA is TGTGCCAGCTGTTTGGGCGGGGGCAATCAGCCCCAGCATTTT. It yields the protein CASCLGGGNQPQHF.